The source of this T cell receptor beta chain is a study of blood T cell repertoires in COVID-19. Overall study: T cells, B-cell-depleted T cells, or PBMCs provided the cDNA or gDNA that served as material.

This CDR3 has 15 amino acids. Losses at the gene ends were 3 bases for V and 5 bases for J; bases not matched to a gene: 5. Germline CDR1 is LGHNA and CDR2 is YNFKEQ. Symptom resolution, clearance, or two negative PCRs marked donors in Cohort 3 as recovered. Profiling relied on immunoSEQ multiplex PCR, and the TCRdb table lists in-frame clones only, not all of them. The repertoire holds approximately 350,000 clones, with 80% to 90% as singletons. The J gene is TRBJ2-7, the V gene TRBV4-2; 12 bases line up with TRBD2. Specimen: PBMCs or T cells enriched from blood (not recorded which). The clonotype was recovered from a man between 18 and 35 years old who had recovered from COVID-19. The CDR3 reads CASSHTPSGRDEQYF. In DNA, the CDR3 is TGTGCCAGCAGCCATACCCCTAGCGGGAGGGACGAGCAGTACTTC.